This TCR beta chain was sequenced in a study of cytomegalovirus exposure and HLA in healthy donors. General observations from the study: It was reportedly the case that the classifier diagnosed cytomegalovirus status with high specificity and sensitivity. The majority of CMV-associated TCR beta chains were reported as apparently HLA-restricted in a later analysis.

The V gene's germline CDR1 is MDHEN and CDR2 SYDVKM. The CDR3 spans 15 residues. Trimming took 4 bases from V and 8 from J, leaving 20 bases between them. With regard to this clone: Its antigen is currently unknown.

Amplification used 60 Vbeta primers and 13 Jbeta primers. Generated by immunoSEQ multiplex PCR, the TCRdb table keeps only in-frame clones and is missing some. This repertoire includes approximately 70,000 clones. The sequence came from a young woman in good health and CMV-seronegative. The chain links TRBV28 to TRBJ1-2, with D tentatively TRBD1 (5 bases). The specimen was PBMCs. For the CDR3, the DNA is TGTGCCAGCAGTTGGGGGGGAACGGGTGACGCAGGCTACACCTTC. Translating it yields CASSWGGTGDAGYTF.